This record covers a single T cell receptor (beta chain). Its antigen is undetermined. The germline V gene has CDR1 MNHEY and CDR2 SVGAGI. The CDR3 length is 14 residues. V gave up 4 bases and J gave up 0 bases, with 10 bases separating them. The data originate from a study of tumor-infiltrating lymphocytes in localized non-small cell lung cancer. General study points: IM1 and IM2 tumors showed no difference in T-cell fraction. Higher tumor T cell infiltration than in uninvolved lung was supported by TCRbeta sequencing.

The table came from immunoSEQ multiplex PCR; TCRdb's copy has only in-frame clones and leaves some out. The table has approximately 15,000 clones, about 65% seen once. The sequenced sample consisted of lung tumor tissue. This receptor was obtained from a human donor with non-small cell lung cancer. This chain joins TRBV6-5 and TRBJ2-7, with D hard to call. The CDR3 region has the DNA TGTGCCAGCAGTTCAGGTCATCCCTCCTACGAGCAGTACTTC. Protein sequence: CASSSGHPSYEQYF.